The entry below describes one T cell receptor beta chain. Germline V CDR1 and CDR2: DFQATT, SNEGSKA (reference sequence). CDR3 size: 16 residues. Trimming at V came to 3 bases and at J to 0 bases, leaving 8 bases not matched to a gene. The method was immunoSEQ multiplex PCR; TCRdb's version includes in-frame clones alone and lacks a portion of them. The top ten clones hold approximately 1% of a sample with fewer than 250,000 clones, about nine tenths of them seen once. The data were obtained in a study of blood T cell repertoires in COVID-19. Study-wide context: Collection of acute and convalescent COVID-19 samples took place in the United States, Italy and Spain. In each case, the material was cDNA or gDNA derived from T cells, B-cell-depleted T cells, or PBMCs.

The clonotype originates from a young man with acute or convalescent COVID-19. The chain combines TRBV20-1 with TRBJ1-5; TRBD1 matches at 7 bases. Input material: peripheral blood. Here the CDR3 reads CSASRQGGGSNQPQHF. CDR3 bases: TGCAGTGCTAGTCGTCAGGGGGGAGGTAGCAATCAGCCCCAGCATTTT.